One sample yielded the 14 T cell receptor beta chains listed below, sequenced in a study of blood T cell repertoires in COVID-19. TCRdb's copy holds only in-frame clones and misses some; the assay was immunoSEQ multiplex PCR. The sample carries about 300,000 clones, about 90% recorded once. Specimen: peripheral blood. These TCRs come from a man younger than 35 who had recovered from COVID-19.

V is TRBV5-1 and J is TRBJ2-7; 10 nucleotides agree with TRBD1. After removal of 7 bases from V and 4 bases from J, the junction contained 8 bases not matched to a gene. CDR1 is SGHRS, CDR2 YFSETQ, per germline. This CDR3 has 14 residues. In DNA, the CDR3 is TGCGCCAGCGGGGGGGACAGGGGCGGATACGAGCAGTACTTC. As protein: CASGGDRGGYEQYF. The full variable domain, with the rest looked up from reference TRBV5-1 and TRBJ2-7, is KAGVTQTPRYLIKTRGQQVTLSCSPISGHRSVSWYQQTPGQGLQFLFEYFSETQRNKGNFPGRFSGRQFSNSRSEMNVSTLELGDSALYLCASGGDRGGYEQYFGPGTRLTVT.

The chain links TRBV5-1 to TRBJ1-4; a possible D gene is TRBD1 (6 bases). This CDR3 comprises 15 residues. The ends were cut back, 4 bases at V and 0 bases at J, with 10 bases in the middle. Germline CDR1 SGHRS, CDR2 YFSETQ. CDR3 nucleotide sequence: TGCGCCAGCAGCCCGGACAGAACAACTAATGAAAAACTGTTTTTT. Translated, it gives CASSPDRTTNEKLFF.

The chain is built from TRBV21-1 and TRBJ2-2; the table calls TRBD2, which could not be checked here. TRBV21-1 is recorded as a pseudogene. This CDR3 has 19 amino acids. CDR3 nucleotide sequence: TGTGCCAGCAGCTCAATGAGACTAGCGGGAGAAATGTACACCGGGGAGCTGTTTTTT. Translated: CASSSMRLAGEMYTGELFF.

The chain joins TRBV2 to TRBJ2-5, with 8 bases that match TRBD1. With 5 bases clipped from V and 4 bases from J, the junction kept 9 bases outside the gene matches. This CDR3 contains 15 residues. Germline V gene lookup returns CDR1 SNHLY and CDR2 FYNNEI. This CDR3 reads CASSLNLGQGETQYF. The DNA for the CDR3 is TGTGCCAGCAGTCTCAACCTCGGACAGGGAGAGACCCAGTACTTC.

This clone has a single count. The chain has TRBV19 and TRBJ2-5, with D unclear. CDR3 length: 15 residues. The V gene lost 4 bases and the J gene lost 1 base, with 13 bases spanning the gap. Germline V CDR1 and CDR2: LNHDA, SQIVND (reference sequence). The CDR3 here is CASSTHRGIQETQYF. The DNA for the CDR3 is TGTGCCAGTAGTACCCATAGAGGAATCCAAGAGACCCAGTACTTC.

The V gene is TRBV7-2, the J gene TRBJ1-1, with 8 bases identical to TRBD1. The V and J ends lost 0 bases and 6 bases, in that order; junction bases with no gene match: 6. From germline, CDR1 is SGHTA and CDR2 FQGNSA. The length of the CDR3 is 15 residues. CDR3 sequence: CASSLAGQGAAEAFF. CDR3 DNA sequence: TGTGCCAGCAGCTTAGCGGGGCAGGGGGCGGCTGAAGCTTTCTTT.

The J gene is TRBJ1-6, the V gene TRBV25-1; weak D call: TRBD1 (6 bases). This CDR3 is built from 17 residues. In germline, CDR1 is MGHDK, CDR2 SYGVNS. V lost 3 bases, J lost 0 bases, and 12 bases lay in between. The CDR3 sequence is CASSETGVNSYNSPLHF. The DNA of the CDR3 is TGTGCCAGCAGTGAGACAGGCGTCAACTCCTATAATTCACCCCTCCACTTT.

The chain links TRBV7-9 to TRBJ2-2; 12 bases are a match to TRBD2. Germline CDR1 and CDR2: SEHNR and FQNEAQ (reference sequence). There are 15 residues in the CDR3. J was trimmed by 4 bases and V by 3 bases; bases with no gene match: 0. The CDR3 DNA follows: TGTGCCAGCAGCTTGGGACTAGCGGGCACCGGGGAGCTGTTTTTT. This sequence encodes CASSLGLAGTGELFF.

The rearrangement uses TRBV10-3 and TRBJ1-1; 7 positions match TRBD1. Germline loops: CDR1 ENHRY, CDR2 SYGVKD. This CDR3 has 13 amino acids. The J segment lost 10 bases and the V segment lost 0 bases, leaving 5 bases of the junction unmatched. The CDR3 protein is CAISESDQGGAFF. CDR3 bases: TGTGCCATCAGTGAGTCTGACCAGGGGGGAGCTTTCTTT.

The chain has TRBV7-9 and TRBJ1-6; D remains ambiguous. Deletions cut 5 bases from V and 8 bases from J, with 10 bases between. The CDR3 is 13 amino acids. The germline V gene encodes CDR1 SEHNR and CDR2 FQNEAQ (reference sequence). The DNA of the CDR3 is TGTGCCAGCAGCCTTGCGGTAGATTCACCCCTCCACTTT. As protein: CASSLAVDSPLHF.

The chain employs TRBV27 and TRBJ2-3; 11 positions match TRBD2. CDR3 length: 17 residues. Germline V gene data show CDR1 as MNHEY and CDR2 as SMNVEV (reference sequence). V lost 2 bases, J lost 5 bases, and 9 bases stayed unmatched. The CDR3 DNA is TGTGCCAGCAGTTTAAGGACTAGCGGGCCCTCGGAAGATACGCAGTATTTT. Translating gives CASSLRTSGPSEDTQYF.

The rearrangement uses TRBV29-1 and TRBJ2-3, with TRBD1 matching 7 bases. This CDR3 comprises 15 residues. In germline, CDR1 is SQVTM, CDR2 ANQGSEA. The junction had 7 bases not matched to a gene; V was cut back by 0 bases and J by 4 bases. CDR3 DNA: TGCAGCGTTGAAGATCCCGACAGGGCCTCAGATACGCAGTATTTT. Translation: CSVEDPDRASDTQYF.

This chain's CDR3 is CASSQDPLATHYNEQFF. The CDR3, as DNA: TGCGCCAGCAGCCAAGACCCTCTAGCGACACACTACAATGAGCAGTTCTTC. The chain combines TRBV4-1 with TRBJ2-1; possibly TRBD2 for D (6 bases). The ends were cut back, 0 bases at V and 3 bases at J, with 15 bases in the middle. Germline values: CDR1 MGHRA, CDR2 YSYEKL. This CDR3 has 17 residues.

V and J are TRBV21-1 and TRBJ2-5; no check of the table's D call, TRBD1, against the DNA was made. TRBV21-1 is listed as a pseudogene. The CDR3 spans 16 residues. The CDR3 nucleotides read TGTGCCAGCAGCAAAGGAATAGGGGTAATCCAAGAGACCCAGTACTTC. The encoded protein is CASSKGIGVIQETQYF.